What follows describes a single T cell receptor beta chain. Its specificity is not known. Germline V gene lookup returns CDR1 SGDLS and CDR2 YYNGEE. This CDR3 has 17 amino acids. V lost 0 bases, J lost 0 bases, and 4 bases stayed unmatched. The entry originates in a study of OX40 agonist ivuxolimab in advanced cancers. Study background: One hepatocellular carcinoma and a couple of cutaneous melanoma patients partially responded.

The repertoire was sequenced with immunoSEQ multiplex PCR; TCRdb's copy has only in-frame clones and lacks some. The sample carries over 25,000 clones, 81% recorded once. Study-level points and caveats: By week 6 at 0.1 to 3.0 mg/kg, blood CD4+ and CD8+ T cells had expanded clonally.

It was autoimmune disease history or systemic immunosuppression that excluded patients. The study sampled blood at baseline, cycle 4 day 1, and cycle 7 day 1. J is TRBJ2-3 and V is TRBV9, with 10 bases aligning to TRBD2. The sample consisted of CD4+ or CD8+ T cells sorted from blood, taken in a trial of the OX40 agonist ivuxolimab. The TCR comes from an adult with an advanced solid tumor such as melanoma, head and neck, liver or kidney cancer. CDR3 DNA: TGTGCCAGCAGCGTAGGTACGGGACTAGCGAGCACAGATACGCAGTATTTT. Translated, it gives CASSVGTGLASTDTQYF.